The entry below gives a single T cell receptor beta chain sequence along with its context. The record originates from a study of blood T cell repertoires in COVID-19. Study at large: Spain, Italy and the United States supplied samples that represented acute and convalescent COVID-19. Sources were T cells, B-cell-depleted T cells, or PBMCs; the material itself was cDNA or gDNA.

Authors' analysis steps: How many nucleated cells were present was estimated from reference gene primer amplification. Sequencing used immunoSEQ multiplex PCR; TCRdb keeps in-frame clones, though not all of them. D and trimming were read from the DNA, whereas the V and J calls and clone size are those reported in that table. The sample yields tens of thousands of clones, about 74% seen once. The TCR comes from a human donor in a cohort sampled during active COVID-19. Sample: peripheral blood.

CDR3 in DNA: TGTGCCAGCAGCCAGGTTCGACAGGCCGCCGGGGAGACCCAGTACTTC. Protein product: CASSQVRQAAGETQYF. The J gene is TRBJ2-5, the V gene TRBV7-2; D might be TRBD1 (6 bases). Per the germline V gene, CDR1 is SGHTA and CDR2 is FQGNSA. V was cut by 5 bases and J by 5 bases, with 21 bases left in between. The CDR3 extends over 16 amino acids.